The 26 T cell receptor beta chains below come from one sample, sequenced in a study of early T cells in non-severe SARS-CoV-2 infection. From the 5' RACE reads, TCRdb called clonotypes with MiXCR, one entry per CDR3 protein. This sample has about 70,000 distinct CDR3 sequences, with 9.5% to 15% found just once. Sequencing used whole blood, obtained at baseline. The receptors derive from an adult who was a healthcare worker with PCR-confirmed SARS-CoV-2 infection or an uninfected control (not recorded which). The donor label of this sample is uncertain.

Many counts were recorded for this clonotype. CDR3 protein: CASTRRAGTASYEQYF. The CDR3 coding sequence is TGTGCCAGCACCCGACGGGCAGGGACCGCCTCCTACGAGCAGTACTTC. This sequence joins TRBV6-2 or TRBV6-3 and TRBJ2-7; perhaps D is TRBD1 or TRBD2 (5 bases each). V lost 7 bases, J lost 0 bases, and 19 bases lay in between. CDR3 length: 16 residues. CDR1 is MNHEY and CDR2 is SVGEGT in the germline V gene.

The V gene is TRBV27, the J gene TRBJ1-6, with D perhaps matching TRBD1 (6 bases). Germline values: CDR1 MNHEY, CDR2 SMNVEV (reference sequence). The V end lost 1 base, the J end lost 8 bases, and 12 bases lay between the germline ends. This CDR3 spans 15 amino acids. CDR3 loop: CASSLWSGADSPLHF. The DNA of the CDR3 is TGTGCCAGCAGTTTATGGTCGGGGGCGGATTCACCCCTCCACTTT.

This clonotype has at least ten counts. V usage is TRBV5-1 and J usage is TRBJ2-7; 8 nucleotides agree with TRBD2. With V trimmed by 4 bases and J by 2 bases, 11 bases remained unmatched. The CDR3 is 16 amino acids. Germline V gene sequence: CDR1 SGHRS, CDR2 YFSETQ. The CDR3: CASSPWSGGRTYEQYF. The CDR3 bases are TGCGCCAGCAGCCCCTGGTCGGGGGGGCGGACCTACGAGCAGTACTTC.

The rearrangement links TRBV19 to TRBJ2-7; 9 bases match TRBD2. Germline lookup yields CDR1 LNHDA and CDR2 SQIVND (reference sequence). V shed 5 bases and J 3 bases; nucleotides not matched to a gene: 5. The CDR3 has 14 amino acids. For the CDR3, the DNA is TGTGCCAGTAGTTTACTAGCGGGTGACTACGAGCAGTACTTC. Translating gives CASSLLAGDYEQYF.

This clonotype has only a few counts. The chain joins TRBV7-2 to TRBJ2-1; 7 positions agree with TRBD1. This CDR3 comprises 15 residues. Per the germline V gene, CDR1 is SGHTA and CDR2 is FQGNSA. Trimming at V came to 4 bases and at J to 1 base, leaving 4 bases not matched to a gene. This chain's CDR3 is CASSYDRASYNEQFF. The CDR3 DNA follows: TGTGCCAGCAGCTACGACAGGGCTTCCTACAATGAGCAGTTCTTC.

This clonotype has more than one count but fewer than ten. The chain carries TRBV4-1 and TRBJ1-5; 8 bases line up with TRBD1. Germline V CDR1 and CDR2: MGHRA, YSYEKL. The CDR3 is 18 amino acids. V lost 2 bases and J lost 2; bases outside the gene matches: 11. In DNA, the CDR3 is TGCGCCAGCAGCCAAACTGGCAGGGGGCGGGAAGGCAATCAGCCCCAGCATTTT. Translation gives CASSQTGRGREGNQPQHF.

This clonotype was seen ten or more times. The genes are TRBV20-1 and TRBJ2-3; D remains unclear. Germline V lookup: CDR1 DFQATT, CDR2 SNEGSKA (reference sequence). The germline V and J ends were trimmed by 6 bases and 1 base, with 8 bases remaining between them. The CDR3 spans 12 residues. Here the CDR3 reads CSAALRTDTQYF. Here the CDR3 DNA reads TGCAGTGCCGCTCTGCGCACAGATACGCAGTATTTT.

This clonotype was observed at least ten times. The chain links TRBV7-9 to TRBJ2-6; D remains unclear. CDR3 length: 15 residues. Deletions cut 2 bases from V and 0 bases from J, with 5 bases between. Germline V CDR1 and CDR2: SEHNR, FQNEAQ (reference sequence). The CDR3 DNA reads as TGTGCCAGCAGCTTATCCAGCTCTGGGGCCAACGTCCTGACTTTC. It encodes CASSLSSSGANVLTF.

This clonotype has ten or more counts. This chain links TRBV12-3 or TRBV12-4 with TRBJ2-7; no firm D call. The CDR3 covers 15 residues. Deletions cut 3 bases from V and 2 bases from J, with 14 bases between. The CDR3 coding sequence is TGTGCCAGCAGTTTCCTCCCTCCCTACACCTACGAGCAGTACTTC. Its translation: CASSFLPPYTYEQYF.

There are a few counts of this clonotype. The V gene is TRBV18, the J gene TRBJ2-2; 10 bases are shared with TRBD2. V lost 6 bases and J lost 4; bases outside the gene matches: 5. Germline V gene sequence: CDR1 KGHSH, CDR2 LQKENI. This CDR3 is 15 amino acids long. CDR3 DNA sequence: TGTGCCAGCTCCGGACTAGCGGCCTCCACCGGGGAGCTGTTTTTT. Amino acid sequence: CASSGLAASTGELFF.

This clonotype was detected many times. The V gene is TRBV7-9, the J gene TRBJ1-4; D gene unclear. The germline gives CDR1 SEHNR, CDR2 FQNEAQ (reference sequence). Deletions cut 5 bases from V and 16 bases from J, with 17 bases between. This CDR3 is built from 12 residues. The CDR3 here is CASSPGGYPPFF. DNA of the CDR3: TGTGCCAGCAGCCCCGGAGGGTACCCGCCGTTTTTT.

The chain recombines TRBV20-1 with TRBJ1-2; D remains unclear. Trimming shortened V by 0 bases and J by 4 bases, and 12 bases separated the two germline ends. The CDR3 length is 14 residues. Germline CDR1 DFQATT, CDR2 SNEGSKA (reference sequence). The CDR3 bases are TGCAGTGCTAGAGATTTAACGGCGATCTATGGCTACACCTTC. It encodes CSARDLTAIYGYTF.

The V call is TRBV6-5, the J call TRBJ2-7, with a weak D call TRBD1 (6 bases). The germline V and J ends were trimmed by 4 bases and 1 base, with 14 bases remaining between them. Germline values: CDR1 MNHEY, CDR2 SVGAGI. The CDR3 extends over 15 amino acids. The CDR3 region has the DNA TGTGCCAGCAGTTTCCTGGACAGAAAATCCTACGAGCAGTACTTC. Translating it yields CASSFLDRKSYEQYF.

This clonotype was seen at least ten times. This chain uses TRBV9 with TRBJ1-1; D gene uncertain. CDR1 and CDR2 (germline): SGDLS, YYNGEE. CDR3 length: 14 residues. Trimming removed 1 base from V and 1 base from J, with 8 bases in between. CDR3 protein: CASSVINRNTEAFF. In nucleotides, the CDR3 is TGTGCCAGCAGCGTAATTAACAGGAACACTGAAGCTTTCTTT. The variable domain in full, with the rest retrieved from reference TRBV9 and TRBJ1-1, is DSGVTQTPKHLITATGQRVTLRCSPRSGDLSVYWYQQSLDQGLQFLIQYYNGEERAKGNILERFSAQQFPDLHSELNLSSLELGDSALYFCASSVINRNTEAFFGQGTRLTVV.

Many counts were recorded for this clonotype. This sequence joins TRBV6-6 and TRBJ2-7; TRBD1 matches 7 bases. Trimming took 0 bases from V and 5 from J; bases not matched to a gene: 7. CDR1 MNHNY and CDR2 SVGAGI come from the germline V gene (reference sequence). The length of the CDR3 is 15 residues. DNA of the CDR3: TGTGCCAGCAGTTACTCGACAGGGATGTTACACGAGCAGTACTTC. As protein: CASSYSTGMLHEQYF.

This clonotype was detected a few times. This chain uses TRBV2 with TRBJ1-2; no reliable D call. The CDR3 loop spans 10 amino acids. CDR1 is SNHLY, CDR2 FYNNEI, per germline. V was trimmed by 7 bases and J by 7 bases, leaving 7 bases between them. This chain's CDR3 is CASKTIGYTF. CDR3 coding DNA: TGTGCCAGCAAGACCATTGGCTACACCTTC.

The chain is built from TRBV4-2 and TRBJ2-1, with D unresolved. The CDR3 sequence is 13 residues long. The V gene lost 0 bases and the J gene lost 4 bases, with 4 bases spanning the gap. Germline assignment: CDR1 LGHNA and CDR2 YNFKEQ. In DNA form, the CDR3 reads TGTGCCAGCAGCCAAGAAGGGTACAATGAGCAGTTCTTC. It translates to CASSQEGYNEQFF.

This clonotype was detected a few times. The chain is built from TRBV25-1 and TRBJ1-1, with no clear D. This CDR3 region has 13 residues. CDR1 is MGHDK and CDR2 is SYGVNS in the germline V gene. V was shortened by 4 bases and J by 5 bases, with 11 bases between the two germline ends. DNA of the CDR3: TGTGCCAGCAGTGGCCAAGGGCGGACTGAAGCTTTCTTT. It specifies CASSGQGRTEAFF.

The table lists this clonotype with a few counts. J is TRBJ1-2 and V is TRBV4-1; unclear D gene. The CDR3 runs to 14 residues. The germline V and J ends were trimmed by 4 bases and 4 bases, with 13 bases remaining between them. Looked up from germline, CDR1 is MGHRA and CDR2 is YSYEKL. In DNA form, the CDR3 reads TGCGCCAGCAGCCCCTTAATTATAGGCTATGGCTACACCTTC. This sequence encodes CASSPLIIGYGYTF.

The rearrangement links TRBV27 to TRBJ1-2; 8 bases are shared with TRBD1. The J segment lost 0 bases and the V segment lost 7 bases, leaving 19 bases of the junction unmatched. The CDR3 covers 19 residues. Germline V gives CDR1 MNHEY, CDR2 SMNVEV (reference sequence). The CDR3 protein is CASTRGPGQGKATNYGYTF. The CDR3 bases are TGTGCCAGCACCCGGGGCCCCGGACAGGGAAAAGCCACTAACTATGGCTACACCTTC.

This clonotype was observed a handful of times. The rearrangement links TRBV20-1 to TRBJ2-5, with TRBD2 matching 10 bases. Trimming removed 4 bases from V and 10 bases from J; junction bases left unmatched: 12. Germline CDR1 reads DFQATT; CDR2 reads SNEGSKA (reference sequence). This CDR3 spans 14 amino acids. The CDR3 sequence is CSATRAGGPGVQYF. CDR3 in DNA: TGCAGTGCTACCCGAGCGGGAGGGCCGGGGGTCCAGTACTTC.

This chain links TRBV12-3 or TRBV12-4 with TRBJ2-1; TRBD2 aligns across 8 bases. The CDR3 extends over 14 amino acids. V gave up 3 bases and J gave up 5 bases; unmatched junction bases: 3. CDR3 nucleotide sequence: TGTGCCAGCAGTTTCTGGCGGGGGGACAATGAGCAGTTCTTC. Its protein product is CASSFWRGDNEQFF.

The rearrangement uses TRBV9 and TRBJ1-1, with D perhaps TRBD1 (5 bases). The CDR3 loop spans 14 amino acids. V was clipped by 4 bases and J by 5 bases, with 15 bases between them. Per the germline V gene, CDR1 is SGDLS and CDR2 is YYNGEE. CDR3 DNA sequence: TGTGCCAGCAGCCTTCCTGGGGCAGGGACTGAAGCTTTCTTT. This codes for CASSLPGAGTEAFF. Variable domain in full (rest from reference TRBV9 and TRBJ1-1): DSGVTQTPKHLITATGQRVTLRCSPRSGDLSVYWYQQSLDQGLQFLIQYYNGEERAKGNILERFSAQQFPDLHSELNLSSLELGDSALYFCASSLPGAGTEAFFGQGTRLTVV.

This clonotype was seen more than once but under ten times. J is TRBJ2-1 and V is TRBV20-1; D might be TRBD2 (5 bases). Per germline, CDR1 DFQATT and CDR2 SNEGSKA (reference sequence). Trimming took off 0 bases at V and 3 bases at J, with 12 bases between the two ends. The CDR3 consists of 15 residues. CDR3: CSARDSAGSYNEQFF. The CDR3 region has the DNA TGCAGTGCTAGAGACTCGGCGGGTAGCTACAATGAGCAGTTCTTC.

The rearrangement uses TRBV7-2 and TRBJ2-7, with 8 nucleotides matching TRBD1. CDR1 SGHTA and CDR2 FQGNSA come from the germline V gene. Trimming took 5 bases from V and 3 from J; bases not matched to a gene: 9. The CDR3 spans 15 residues. CDR3 sequence reads: CASSRGTGINYEQYF. Here the CDR3 DNA reads TGTGCCAGCAGCCGAGGGACAGGAATCAACTACGAGCAGTACTTC.

This clonotype was found a few times. The V gene is TRBV2, the J gene TRBJ2-1, with TRBD1 identical over 9 bases. Germline loops: CDR1 SNHLY, CDR2 FYNNEI. Trimming removed 2 bases from V and 8 bases from J; junction bases left unmatched: 7. The CDR3 has 15 residues. CDR3 residues: CASSEKTGGIDEQFF. The CDR3 DNA is TGTGCCAGCAGTGAAAAAACAGGGGGCATCGATGAGCAGTTCTTC. The whole variable domain, remainder taken from reference TRBV2 and TRBJ2-1, is EPEVTQTPSHQVTQMGQEVILRCVPISNHLYFYWYRQILGQKVEFLVSFYNNEISEKSEIFDDQFSVERPDGSNFTLKIRSTKLEDSAMYFCASSEKTGGIDEQFFGPGTRLTVL.